This T cell receptor (beta chain) was documented in a study of shared clonotypes between healthy human individuals. This was a deep-level run. Clones were read by immunoSEQ multiplex PCR, and TCRdb kept only the in-frame ones, dropping some. The table shows 2 million to 2.5 million clones, with nearly 97% occurring only once. Study results and caveats: It was the few donors that limited the genetic and exposure-history diversity represented.

Per the germline V gene, CDR1 is SGDLS and CDR2 is YYNGEE. V was trimmed by 0 bases and J by 5 bases, leaving 10 bases between them. CDR3 length equals 14 residues. For this clone: What it binds is unknown.

V is TRBV9 and J is TRBJ2-3, with unresolved D. This TCR was recovered from a man aged 18 to 30 in good health. Material for sequencing was naive CD4+ T cells sorted from blood. Subset: CD45RA+ positively selected. This CDR3 reads CASSVATWGDTQYF. CDR3 nucleotides: TGTGCCAGCAGCGTAGCGACTTGGGGAGATACGCAGTATTTT.